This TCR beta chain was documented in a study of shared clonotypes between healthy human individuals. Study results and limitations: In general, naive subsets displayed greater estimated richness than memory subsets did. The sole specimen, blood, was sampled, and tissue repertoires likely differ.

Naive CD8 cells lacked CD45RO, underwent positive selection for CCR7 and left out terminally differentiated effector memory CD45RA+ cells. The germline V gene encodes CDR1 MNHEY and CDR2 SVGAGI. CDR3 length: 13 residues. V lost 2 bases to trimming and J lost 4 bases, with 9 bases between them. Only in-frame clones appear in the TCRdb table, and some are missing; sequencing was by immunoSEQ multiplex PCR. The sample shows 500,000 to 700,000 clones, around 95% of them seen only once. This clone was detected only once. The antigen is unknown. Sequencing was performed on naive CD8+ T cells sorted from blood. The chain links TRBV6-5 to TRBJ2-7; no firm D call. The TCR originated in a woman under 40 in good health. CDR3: CASSYGSKYEQYF. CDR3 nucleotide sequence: TGTGCCAGCAGTTACGGCAGTAAGTACGAGCAGTACTTC.